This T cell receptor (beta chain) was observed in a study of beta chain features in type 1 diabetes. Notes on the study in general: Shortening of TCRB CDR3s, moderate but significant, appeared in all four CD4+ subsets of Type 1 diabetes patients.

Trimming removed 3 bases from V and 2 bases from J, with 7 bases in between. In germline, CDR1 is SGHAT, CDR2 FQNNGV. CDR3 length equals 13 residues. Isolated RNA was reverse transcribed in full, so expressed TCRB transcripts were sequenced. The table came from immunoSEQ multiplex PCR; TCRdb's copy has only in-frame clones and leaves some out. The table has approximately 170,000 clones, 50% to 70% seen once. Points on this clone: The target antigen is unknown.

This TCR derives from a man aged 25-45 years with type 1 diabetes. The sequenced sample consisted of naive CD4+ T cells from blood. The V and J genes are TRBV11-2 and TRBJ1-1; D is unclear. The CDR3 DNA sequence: TGTGCCAGCAGCTTTACCCTCAACACTGAAGCTTTCTTT. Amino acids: CASSFTLNTEAFF. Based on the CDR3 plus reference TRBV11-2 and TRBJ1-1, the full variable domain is EAGVAQSPRYKIIEKRQSVAFWCNPISGHATLYWYQQILGQGPKLLIQFQNNGVVDDSQLPKDRFSAERLKGVDSTLKIQPAKLEDSAVYLCASSFTLNTEAFFGQGTRLTVV.